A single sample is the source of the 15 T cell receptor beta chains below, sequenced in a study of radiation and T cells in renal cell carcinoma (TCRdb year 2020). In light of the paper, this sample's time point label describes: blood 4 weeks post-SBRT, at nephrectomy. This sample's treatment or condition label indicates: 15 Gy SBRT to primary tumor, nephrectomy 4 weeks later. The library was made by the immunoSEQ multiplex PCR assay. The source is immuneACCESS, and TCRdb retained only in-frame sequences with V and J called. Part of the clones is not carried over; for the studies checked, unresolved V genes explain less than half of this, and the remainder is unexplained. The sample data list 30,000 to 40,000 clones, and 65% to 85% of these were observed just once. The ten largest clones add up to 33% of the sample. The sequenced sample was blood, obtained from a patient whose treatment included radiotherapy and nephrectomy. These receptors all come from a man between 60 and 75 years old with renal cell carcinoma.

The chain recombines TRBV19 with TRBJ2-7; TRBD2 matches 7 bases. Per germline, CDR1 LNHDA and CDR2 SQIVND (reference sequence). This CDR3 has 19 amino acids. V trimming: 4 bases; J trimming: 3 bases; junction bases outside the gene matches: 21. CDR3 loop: CASSKVQASGARTYYEQYF. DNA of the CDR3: TGTGCCAGTAGTAAGGTACAGGCTAGCGGAGCCCGAACTTACTACGAGCAGTACTTC.

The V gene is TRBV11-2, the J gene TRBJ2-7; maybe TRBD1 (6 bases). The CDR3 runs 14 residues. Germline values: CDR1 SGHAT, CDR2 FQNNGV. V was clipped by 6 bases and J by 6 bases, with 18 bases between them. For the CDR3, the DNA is TGTGCCAGCAGGCGAGACAGGAAGGGTCGCGAGCAGTACTTC. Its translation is CASRRDRKGREQYF. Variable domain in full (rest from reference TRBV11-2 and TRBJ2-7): EAGVAQSPRYKIIEKRQSVAFWCNPISGHATLYWYQQILGQGPKLLIQFQNNGVVDDSQLPKDRFSAERLKGVDSTLKIQPAKLEDSAVYLCASRRDRKGREQYFGPGTRLTVT.

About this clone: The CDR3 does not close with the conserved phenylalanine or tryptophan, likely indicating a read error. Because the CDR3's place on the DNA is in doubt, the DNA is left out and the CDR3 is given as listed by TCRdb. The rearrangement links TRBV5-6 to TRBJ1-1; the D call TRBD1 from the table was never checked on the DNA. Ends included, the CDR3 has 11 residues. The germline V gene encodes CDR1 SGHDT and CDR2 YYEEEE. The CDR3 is CASSWEPGQCI.

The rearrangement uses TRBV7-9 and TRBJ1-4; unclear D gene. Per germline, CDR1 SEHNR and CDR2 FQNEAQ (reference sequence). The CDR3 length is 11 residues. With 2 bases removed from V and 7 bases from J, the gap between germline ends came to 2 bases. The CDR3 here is CASSLFEKLFF. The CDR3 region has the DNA TGTGCCAGCAGCTTATTTGAAAAACTGTTTTTT.

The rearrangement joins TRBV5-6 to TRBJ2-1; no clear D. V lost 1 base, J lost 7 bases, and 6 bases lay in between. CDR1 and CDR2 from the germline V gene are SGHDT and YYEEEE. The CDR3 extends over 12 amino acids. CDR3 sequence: CASSLLANEQFF. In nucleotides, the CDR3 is TGTGCCAGCAGCTTGTTGGCTAATGAGCAGTTCTTC.

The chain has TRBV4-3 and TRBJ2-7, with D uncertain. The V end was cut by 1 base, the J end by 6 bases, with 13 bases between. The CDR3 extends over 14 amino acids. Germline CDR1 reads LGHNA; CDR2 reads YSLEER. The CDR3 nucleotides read TGCGCCAGCAGCCAAGGGTCTGGATTACCCGAGCAGTACTTC. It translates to CASSQGSGLPEQYF.

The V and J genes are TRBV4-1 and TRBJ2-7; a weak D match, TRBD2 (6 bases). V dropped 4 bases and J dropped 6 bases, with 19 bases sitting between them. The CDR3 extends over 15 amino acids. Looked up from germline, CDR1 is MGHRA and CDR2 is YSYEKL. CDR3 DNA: TGCGCCAGCAGCCGACCATCCGGGGAGGTTGGCGAGCAGTACTTC. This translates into CASSRPSGEVGEQYF.

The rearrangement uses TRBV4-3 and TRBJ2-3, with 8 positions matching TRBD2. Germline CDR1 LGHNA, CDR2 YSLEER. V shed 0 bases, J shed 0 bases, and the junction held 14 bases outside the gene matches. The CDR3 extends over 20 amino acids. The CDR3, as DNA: TGCGCCAGCAGCCAAGAGATCGGCGGGAGGCTACCGACCAGCACAGATACGCAGTATTTT. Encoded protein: CASSQEIGGRLPTSTDTQYF.

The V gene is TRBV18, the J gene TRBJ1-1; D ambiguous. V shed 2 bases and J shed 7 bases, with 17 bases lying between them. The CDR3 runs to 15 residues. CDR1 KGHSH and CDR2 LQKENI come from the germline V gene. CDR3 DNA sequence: TGTGCCAGCTCACCAGGTCGCGCAGGATACGGTGAAGCTTTCTTT. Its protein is CASSPGRAGYGEAFF.

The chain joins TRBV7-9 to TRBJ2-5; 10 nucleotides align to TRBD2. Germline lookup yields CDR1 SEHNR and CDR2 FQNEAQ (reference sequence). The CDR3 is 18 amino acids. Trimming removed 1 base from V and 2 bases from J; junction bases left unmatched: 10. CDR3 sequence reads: CASSLGLLAGDTQETQYF. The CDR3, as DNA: TGTGCCAGCAGCTTAGGGTTGCTAGCGGGGGATACTCAAGAGACCCAGTACTTC.

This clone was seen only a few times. CDR3 bases: TGTGCCAGTAGTAGAGGGGATAACACCGGGGAGCTGTTTTTT. This sequence encodes CASSRGDNTGELFF. V and J are TRBV19 and TRBJ2-2; D possibly matches TRBD1 or TRBD2 (5 bases each). V dropped 4 bases and J dropped 2 bases, with 8 bases sitting between them. This CDR3 has 14 amino acids. From germline, CDR1 is LNHDA and CDR2 SQIVND (reference sequence).

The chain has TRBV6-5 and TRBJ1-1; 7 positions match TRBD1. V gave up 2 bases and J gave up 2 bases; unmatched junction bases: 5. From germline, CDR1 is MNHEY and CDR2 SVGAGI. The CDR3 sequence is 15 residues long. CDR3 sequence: CASSYQAGGNTEAFF. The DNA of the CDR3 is TGTGCCAGCAGTTACCAGGCAGGGGGAAACACTGAAGCTTTCTTT.

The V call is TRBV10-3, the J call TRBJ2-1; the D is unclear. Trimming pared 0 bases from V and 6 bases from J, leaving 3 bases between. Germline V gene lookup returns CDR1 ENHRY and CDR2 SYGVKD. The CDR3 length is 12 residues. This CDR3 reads CAISESLNEQFF. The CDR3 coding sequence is TGTGCCATCAGTGAGTCCCTCAATGAGCAGTTCTTC.

This CDR3 reads CASSLRGNQETQYF. CDR3 sequence (DNA): TGCGCCAGCAGCTTGAGGGGGAACCAAGAGACCCAGTACTTC. The chain joins TRBV5-1 to TRBJ2-5, with D possibly matching TRBD1 (6 bases). This CDR3 comprises 14 residues. Germline V lookup: CDR1 SGHRS, CDR2 YFSETQ. Trimming removed 1 base at V and 0 bases at J, with 7 bases between. Variable domain in full (rest from reference TRBV5-1 and TRBJ2-5): KAGVTQTPRYLIKTRGQQVTLSCSPISGHRSVSWYQQTPGQGLQFLFEYFSETQRNKGNFPGRFSGRQFSNSRSEMNVSTLELGDSALYLCASSLRGNQETQYFGPGTRLLVL.

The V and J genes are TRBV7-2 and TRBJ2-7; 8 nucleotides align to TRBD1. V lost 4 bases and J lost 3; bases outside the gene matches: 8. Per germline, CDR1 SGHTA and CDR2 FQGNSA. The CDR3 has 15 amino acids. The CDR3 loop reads CASSSPGRGLYEQYF. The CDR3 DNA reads TGTGCCAGCAGCTCCCCAGGCAGGGGGCTCTACGAGCAGTACTTC.